What follows are 27 T cell receptor beta chains derived from one specimen sequenced in a study of cytomegalovirus exposure and HLA in healthy donors (dated by TCRdb to 2017 to 2019). The library was generated by the immunoSEQ multiplex PCR assay. A mixture of 60 forward primers for TCR Vbeta segments and 13 reverse primers for TCR Jbeta segments was used in the multiplex PCR. The clones in this table, taken by TCRdb from immuneACCESS, are in-frame only. Not every clone is retained; where verified, under half of the shortfall comes from an unresolved V gene, and the cause of the rest is unknown. The sample table shows about 59,000 clones, and roughly nine tenths are seen once. The leading ten clones occupy approximately 1.5% of the sample. Sequences were obtained from PBMCs. All receptors derive from a man aged 25 to 40 in good health and CMV-seropositive.

The gene calls are TRBV13 and TRBJ1-2; no definite D call. Germline CDR1 reads PRHDT; CDR2 reads FYEKMQ (reference sequence). CDR3 length: 12 amino acids. V gave up 2 bases and J gave up 2 bases, with 3 bases separating them. The CDR3 nucleotides are TGTGCCAGCAGCTTACAAAACTATGGCTACACCTTC. Translating it yields CASSLQNYGYTF.

This chain joins TRBV28 and TRBJ2-5; D remains ambiguous. Matching the DNA end better, TRBJ2-7 makes the J call doubtful. The CDR3 is 10 residues long. Germline V gene lookup returns CDR1 MDHEN and CDR2 SYDVKM. The DNA of the CDR3 is TGTGCCAGCAGTCGCTACGAGCAGTACTTC. This sequence encodes CASSRYEQYF.

The chain is built from TRBV7-9 and TRBJ2-7; possibly TRBD2 for D (5 bases). Between the trimmed V and J ends, which lost 0 bases and 1 base, there was a span of 16 bases. The germline CDR1 and CDR2 sequences are SEHNR and FQNEAQ (reference sequence). This CDR3 spans 17 amino acids. In DNA, the CDR3 is TGTGCCAGCAGCTTAGCTATCAGGCTAAGCGGATCCTACGAGCAGTACTTC. Protein: CASSLAIRLSGSYEQYF. The entire variable domain, with the rest obtained from reference TRBV7-9 and TRBJ2-7, is as follows: DTGVSQNPRHKITKRGQNVTFRCDPISEHNRLYWYRQTLGQGPEFLTYFQNEAQLEKSRLLSDRFSAERPKGSFSTLEIQRTEQGDSAMYLCASSLAIRLSGSYEQYFGPGTRLTVT.

The chain is built from TRBV7-2 and TRBJ2-3, with D tentatively TRBD1 (6 bases). Germline CDR1 reads SGHTA; CDR2 reads FQGNSA. This CDR3 has 13 residues. With 7 bases removed from V and 6 bases from J, the gap between germline ends came to 14 bases. In DNA, the CDR3 is TGTGCCAGCACCATCGGTAGGGGGGATACGCAGTATTTT. It specifies CASTIGRGDTQYF.

The chain combines TRBV7-8 with TRBJ2-1; the D gene is possibly TRBD1 (6 bases). Germline CDR1 is SGHVS and CDR2 is FQNEAQ. Trimming pared 0 bases from V and 7 bases from J, leaving 10 bases between. This CDR3 is built from 14 residues. The CDR3 DNA follows: TGTGCCAGCAGCTTAGCGAACAGGGTTAATGAGCAGTTCTTC. This translates into CASSLANRVNEQFF.

This clone turned up a few times. This chain joins TRBV5-6 and TRBJ1-2; 10 positions match TRBD1. V dropped 5 bases and J dropped 8; count of bases not matched to a gene: 3. In germline, CDR1 is SGHDT, CDR2 YYEEEE. CDR3 length: 12 residues. The CDR3 sequence: CASRGQGRGYTF. The DNA for the CDR3 is TGTGCCAGCAGGGGACAGGGGAGAGGCTACACCTTC.

The chain links TRBV4-3 to TRBJ1-2, with D tentatively TRBD1 (6 bases). The CDR3 spans 17 residues. Trimming removed 2 bases at V and 4 bases at J, with 20 bases between. Per the germline V gene, CDR1 is LGHNA and CDR2 is YSLEER. CDR3 in amino acids: CASSQSPVRGGPYGYTF. CDR3 DNA sequence: TGCGCCAGCAGCCAATCCCCTGTACGGGGGGGCCCCTATGGCTACACCTTC.

The rearrangement joins TRBV25-1 to TRBJ2-3, with 10 bases matching TRBD2. Per germline, CDR1 MGHDK and CDR2 SYGVNS. J lost 4 bases, V lost 6 bases, and 7 bases had no gene match. The CDR3 loop spans 15 amino acids. DNA of the CDR3: TGTGCCAGCAGCATAGCGGGAGGAGATGCAGATACGCAGTATTTT. It encodes CASSIAGGDADTQYF.

In this sample, this clone turned up once. The V gene is TRBV2, the J gene TRBJ1-2, with a tentative D call TRBD1 (6 bases). The CDR3 has 13 residues. Germline V gives CDR1 SNHLY, CDR2 FYNNEI. Trimming shortened V by 4 bases and J by 8 bases, and 14 bases separated the two germline ends. The CDR3 DNA is TGTGCCAGCAGTGGAGGACAGACCTGGGGCTACACCTTC. As protein: CASSGGQTWGYTF.

This chain links TRBV7-2 with TRBJ2-2; a weak D match, TRBD2 (7 bases). Germline lookup yields CDR1 SGHTA and CDR2 FQGNSA. The CDR3 is 15 residues long. Trimming pared 1 base from V and 4 bases from J, leaving 10 bases between. The CDR3 DNA follows: TGTGCCAGCAGCTTAGGAGGGGGGGCCACCGGGGAGCTGTTTTTT. Its translation is CASSLGGGATGELFF.

The genes are TRBV4-1 and TRBJ2-7, with a possible D match to TRBD1 (6 bases). This CDR3 comprises 14 residues. The V and J ends lost 4 bases and 4 bases respectively, with 14 bases between them. Germline V CDR1 and CDR2: MGHRA, YSYEKL. The CDR3 protein is CASSRGGSEYEQYF. The CDR3 nucleotides read TGCGCCAGCAGCCGAGGGGGTTCGGAGTACGAGCAGTACTTC.

J is TRBJ2-3 and V is TRBV5-1, with 10 bases identical to TRBD2. Germline lookup yields CDR1 SGHRS and CDR2 YFSETQ. CDR3 length: 15 residues. Trimming removed 3 bases from V and 3 bases from J; junction bases left unmatched: 4. The CDR3, as DNA: TGCGCCAGCAGCTCCCTAGCGGGAGTAACAGATACGCAGTATTTT. Its translation: CASSSLAGVTDTQYF. The full variable domain, its missing parts supplied by reference TRBV5-1 and TRBJ2-3, is KAGVTQTPRYLIKTRGQQVTLSCSPISGHRSVSWYQQTPGQGLQFLFEYFSETQRNKGNFPGRFSGRQFSNSRSEMNVSTLELGDSALYLCASSSLAGVTDTQYFGPGTRLTVL.

V and J are TRBV28 and TRBJ1-1; unclear D gene. Trimming shortened V by 7 bases and J by 4 bases, and 10 bases separated the two germline ends. The CDR3 loop spans 12 amino acids. CDR1 is MDHEN, CDR2 SYDVKM, per germline. The CDR3 sequence is CASNQEATEAFF. In DNA, the CDR3 is TGTGCCAGCAATCAGGAGGCCACTGAAGCTTTCTTT.

This chain connects TRBV4-2 to TRBJ1-5, with TRBD1 matching over 8 bases. This CDR3 region has 16 residues. From germline, CDR1 is LGHNA and CDR2 YNFKEQ. V lost 3 bases to trimming and J lost 0 bases; unmatched junction nucleotides: 4. The CDR3 loop reads CASSQGTGNSNQPQHF. CDR3 nucleotide sequence: TGTGCCAGCAGCCAGGGGACAGGAAATAGCAATCAGCCCCAGCATTTT.

The V gene is TRBV9, the J gene TRBJ2-7; D gene uncertain. The germline V gene has CDR1 SGDLS and CDR2 YYNGEE. This CDR3 has 13 residues. V gave up 4 bases and J gave up 5 bases, with 13 bases separating them. CDR3 bases: TGTGCCAGCAGCCCCCCTGGCATCAACGAGCAGTACTTC. Protein product: CASSPPGINEQYF.

The chain combines TRBV5-6 with TRBJ2-1; D is undetermined. The length of the CDR3 is 13 residues. CDR1 and CDR2 from the germline V gene are SGHDT and YYEEEE. The V gene lost 1 base and the J gene lost 10 bases, with 12 bases spanning the gap. CDR3 amino acids: CASSLSRHDEQFF. CDR3 DNA sequence: TGTGCCAGCAGCTTGTCTAGGCACGACGAGCAGTTCTTC.

The genes are TRBV29-1 and TRBJ2-7; a possible D gene is TRBD1 (7 bases). The CDR3 loop spans 16 amino acids. Germline loops: CDR1 SQVTM, CDR2 ANQGSEA. V was clipped by 1 base and J by 1 base, with 17 bases between them. The CDR3 nucleotides read TGCAGCGTTGAAGGTAACAGGGGACTCGGATCCTACGAGCAGTACTTC. It encodes CSVEGNRGLGSYEQYF.

The V gene is TRBV19, the J gene TRBJ2-3; TRBD2 is a possible D gene (6 bases). Germline values: CDR1 LNHDA, CDR2 SQIVND (reference sequence). Between the trimmed V and J ends, which lost 3 bases and 4 bases, there was a span of 11 bases. This CDR3 is 14 amino acids long. The CDR3 coding sequence is TGTGCCAGTAGTATGCCCGGAGGGCCAGATACGCAGTATTTT. This sequence encodes CASSMPGGPDTQYF.

The chain recombines TRBV7-2 with TRBJ2-5; TRBD1 agrees at 7 bases. Germline V gene sequence: CDR1 SGHTA, CDR2 FQGNSA. V was pared by 5 bases and J by 1 base, with 7 bases of the junction left unmatched. The CDR3 sequence is 15 residues long. The CDR3 region has the DNA TGTGCCAGCAGCCTCGACAGGGTCGTCCAAGAGACCCAGTACTTC. It yields the protein CASSLDRVVQETQYF.

A few counts support this clone. This sequence joins TRBV5-4 and TRBJ2-3; D is unclear. The CDR3 has 15 residues. Germline CDR1 reads SGHNT; CDR2 reads YYREEE (reference sequence). V shed 2 bases and J shed 0 bases, with 10 bases lying between them. The CDR3 is CASSLDSGSTDTQYF. The CDR3 DNA sequence: TGTGCCAGCAGCTTAGACTCCGGGAGCACAGATACGCAGTATTTT.

The chain employs TRBV10-1 and TRBJ2-7, with 9 bases that match TRBD1. The junction had 1 base not matched to a gene; V was cut back by 6 bases and J by 4 bases. CDR3 length: 12 residues. The germline V gene encodes CDR1 WNHNN and CDR2 SYGVQD (reference sequence). The CDR3 DNA reads as TGCGCCAGCAGCGACAGGGGGTACGAGCAGTACTTC. Translation: CASSDRGYEQYF.

The V call is TRBV18, the J call TRBJ2-1, with TRBD2 matching 7 bases. The CDR3 covers 16 residues. Trimming took 4 bases from V and 7 from J; bases not matched to a gene: 13. The germline gives CDR1 KGHSH, CDR2 LQKENI. The CDR3 DNA reads TGTGCCAGCTCACTCTTTATTGGACTAGAGCGAAATGAGCAGTTCTTC. Translation: CASSLFIGLERNEQFF.

The chain joins TRBV27 to TRBJ2-1; D might be TRBD2 (6 bases). The ends were cut back, 0 bases at V and 4 bases at J, with 13 bases in the middle. The germline V gene encodes CDR1 MNHEY and CDR2 SMNVEV (reference sequence). The CDR3 extends over 16 amino acids. CDR3 amino acids: CASSLSTSGFYNEQFF. The CDR3 nucleotides read TGTGCCAGCAGTTTATCGACCAGCGGGTTTTACAATGAGCAGTTCTTC.

V is TRBV9 and J is TRBJ2-7; 13 bases match TRBD2. Unmatched junction bases numbered 9, after V lost 4 bases and J lost 5 bases. The CDR3 has 16 amino acids. Germline V lookup: CDR1 SGDLS, CDR2 YYNGEE. Here the CDR3 reads CASSPVPGLAGNEQYF. The CDR3 region has the DNA TGTGCCAGCAGCCCCGTCCCGGGACTAGCGGGAAACGAGCAGTACTTC.

This clone was detected only a few times. This rearrangement joins TRBV18 to TRBJ2-3, with D possibly being TRBD1 (6 bases). CDR3 size: 15 residues. Germline V gives CDR1 KGHSH, CDR2 LQKENI. V shed 0 bases and J shed 1 base, with 8 bases lying between them. The chain's CDR3 is CASSPPSGGTDTQYF. CDR3 nucleotides: TGTGCCAGCTCACCACCCTCAGGGGGCACAGATACGCAGTATTTT.

The genes are TRBV27 and TRBJ2-1; 7 nucleotides align to TRBD1. Unmatched junction bases numbered 15, after V lost 4 bases and J lost 12 bases. The CDR3 is made up of 15 amino acids. The germline CDR1 and CDR2 sequences are MNHEY and SMNVEV (reference sequence). CDR3 amino acids: CASSSFGTVSDGQFF. In nucleotides, the CDR3 is TGTGCCAGCAGTTCCTTCGGGACAGTCTCAGATGGGCAGTTCTTC.

This chain uses TRBV5-1 with TRBJ2-6; D is undetermined. CDR3 length equals 15 residues. CDR1 SGHRS and CDR2 YFSETQ come from the germline V gene. V dropped 2 bases and J dropped 0 bases, with 6 bases sitting between them. The CDR3 nucleotides are TGCGCCAGCAGCTTCCCAGACTCTGGGGCCAACGTCCTGACTTTC. Translation gives CASSFPDSGANVLTF.